The rows below give T cell receptor beta chains drawn from one sample of a study of patients and donors after allogeneic stem cell transplantation. TCRdb fed the RT-PCR reads into MiXCR, producing one record per CDR3 protein. The sample shows about 110,000 distinct CDR3 sequences, around 35% of them seen only once. The material sequenced was blood, either unsorted or a sorted T cell fraction (not recorded which). The origin of the receptors is a human donor who was either an allogeneic HSCT recipient or a stem cell or donor lymphocyte infusion donor (not recorded which). It is not recorded whose cells these are; they may come from a transplant donor. Each CDR3 is given with its conserved first and last residue. D genes are given only for firm matches. Expanded clones get a size class; other rows say once, few or many, or leave the size out.

d_gene,j_gene,abundance,v_gene,CDR3nt,CDR3aa
NA,TRBJ2-3,few,TRBV7-9,TGTGCCAGCAGCTTAGCGGGGTGGGACTCCACAGATACGCAGTATTTT,CASSLAGWDSTDTQYF
NA,TRBJ1-2,few,TRBV16,TGTGCCAGCAGCCAATCCTCTCCAGGGATCCTCTATGGCTACACCTTC,CASSQSSPGILYGYTF
TRBD2,TRBJ2-1,NA,TRBV7-2,TGTGCCAGCACCAACCCCCGGAGTAGCGGGAATAATGAGCAGTTCTTC,CASTNPRSSGNNEQFF
TRBD2,TRBJ2-7,NA,TRBV2,TGTGCCAGCAGAAAGGGACTAGGCAACGAGCAGTACTTC,CASRKGLGNEQYF
NA,TRBJ1-2,NA,TRBV18,TGTGCCAGCTCACCAGACGGGATTTATGGCTACACCTTC,CASSPDGIYGYTF
TRBD2,TRBJ2-7,NA,TRBV30,TGTGCCTGGACTAGACTAGCTGCAGTGAGGGAGCAGTACTTC,CAWTRLAAVREQYF
NA,TRBJ1-1,NA,TRBV24-1,TGTGCCACCAGTGATTGGCGATCGGAAGCTTTCTTT,CATSDWRSEAFF
NA,TRBJ2-1,once,TRBV4-3,TGCGCCAGCAGCCAAGTGAGGCTAAAGGGTGAGCAGTTCTTC,CASSQVRLKGEQFF
TRBD1,TRBJ1-1,NA,TRBV29-1,TGCAGCGTTGTGGACAGGGGAAAAGGGGGAAACACTGAAGCTTTCTTT,CSVVDRGKGGNTEAFF
NA,TRBJ2-7,NA,TRBV4-3,TGCGCCAGTAGTAAGGCGAGACAAGGATTCCCCTCCTACGAGCAGTACTTC,CASSKARQGFPSYEQYF
NA,TRBJ2-3,once,TRBV19,TGTGCCAGTAGTATAACTGTAGGATCGCAGTATTTT,CASSITVGSQYF
NA,TRBJ2-7,few,TRBV6-5,TGTGCCAGCAGTTACCTGGCATATGGGATCTACGAGCAGTACTTC,CASSYLAYGIYEQYF
NA,TRBJ1-1,NA,TRBV6-5,TGTGCCAGCAGTTACTCTAGGCCGCAACGTGAAGCTTTCTTT,CASSYSRPQREAFF
TRBD2,TRBJ2-1,NA,TRBV29-1,TGCAGCGTGAGAGCGGGAGGGCCCAGGGGTGAGCAGTTCTTC,CSVRAGGPRGEQFF
TRBD2,TRBJ2-7,few,TRBV20-1,TGCAGTGCAACCCGGGGGGCTAGCGGGACATACGAGCAGTACTTC,CSATRGASGTYEQYF
TRBD1,TRBJ1-2,NA,TRBV12-3/TRBV12-4,TGTGCCAGCAGTTTAGGAGGGGGCCGAAGCTATGGCTACACCTTC,CASSLGGGRSYGYTF
NA,TRBJ1-3,many,TRBV7-9,TGTGCCAGCAGCTTGGACGGTAGCTACGGAAACACCATATATTTT,CASSLDGSYGNTIYF
TRBD1,TRBJ1-5,few,TRBV12-3/TRBV12-4,TGTGCCAGCAGGGACAGGATCGGCAATCAGCCCCAGCATTTT,CASRDRIGNQPQHF
NA,TRBJ2-5,once,TRBV5-1,TGCGCCAGCAGCTTGGTCAGCAGAAGAGAGACCCAGTACTTC,CASSLVSRRETQYF
TRBD2,TRBJ2-7,NA,TRBV10-3,TGTGCCGTTTTAAGCGGGAGCTCCTACGAGCAGTACTTC,CAVLSGSSYEQYF
NA,TRBJ2-2,NA,TRBV9,TGTGCCAGCTCCTACTCCTCCTTGAACACCGGGGAGCTGTTTTTT,CASSYSSLNTGELFF
NA,TRBJ1-4,NA,TRBV5-1,TGCGCCAGCAGCTTCGGGGCAGCAACTAATGAAAAACTGTTTTTT,CASSFGAATNEKLFF
NA,TRBJ2-6,NA,TRBV7-9,TGTGCCAGCAGCACCTACAGCTCTGGGGCCAACGTCCTGACTTTC,CASSTYSSGANVLTF
NA,TRBJ1-5,few,TRBV29-1,TGCAGCGCTGGCGAGGGACAGCCCCAGCATTTT,CSAGEGQPQHF
NA,TRBJ2-1,NA,TRBV20-1,TGCAGTGCTAGAGATAGGAATGAGCAGTTCTTC,CSARDRNEQFF
TRBD1,TRBJ1-2,NA,TRBV18,TGTGCCAGCTCACAGCGGGACAGGGGCCATGGCTACACCTTC,CASSQRDRGHGYTF
NA,TRBJ1-2,few,TRBV20-1,TGCAGTGCTAGAGGATCCCAGGGAACGGTGTATGGCTACACCTTC,CSARGSQGTVYGYTF
NA,TRBJ2-7,few,TRBV30,TGTGCCTGGAGAAACTCATACTCCTACGAGCAGTACTTC,CAWRNSYSYEQYF
NA,TRBJ2-5,NA,TRBV7-9,TGTGCCAGCAGCTTAGGCAATTCAGAGACCCAGTACTTC,CASSLGNSETQYF
TRBD1,TRBJ1-4,NA,TRBV20-1,TGCAGTGCTAGAACCCGGACAGGCGGAACTAATGAAAAACTGTTTTTT,CSARTRTGGTNEKLFF
NA,TRBJ1-3,NA,TRBV7-2,TGTGCCAGCAGCTTAGTTCAGGGACTTGGTGACACCATATATTTT,CASSLVQGLGDTIYF
TRBD1,TRBJ2-7,few,TRBV20-1,TGCAGTGCTACCCGGGACAGAAACTCCTACGAGCAGTACTTC,CSATRDRNSYEQYF
NA,TRBJ1-5,NA,TRBV4-2,TGTGCCAGCAGCCAAGTTAGGGGAAGGGGCGAGCCCCAGCATTTT,CASSQVRGRGEPQHF
NA,TRBJ1-2,once,TRBV7-9,TGTGCCAGCAGCTTAGCCGGGACGGACTATGGCTACACCTTC,CASSLAGTDYGYTF
NA,TRBJ2-2,NA,TRBV11-2,TGTGCCGGAACGCGGTTCACCGGGGAGCTGTTTTTT,CAGTRFTGELFF
TRBD1,TRBJ1-2,NA,TRBV9,TGTGCCAGCAGCGGTGGACAGGCCACGTATGGCTACACCTTC,CASSGGQATYGYTF
TRBD1,TRBJ2-5,few,TRBV5-1,TGCGCCAGCAGCTTCCTACAGGGGGTTGAGACCCAGTACTTC,CASSFLQGVETQYF
TRBD1,TRBJ1-5,few,TRBV6-2/TRBV6-3,TGTGCCAGCAGTTACTTCGAGGGGGCGAGACAGCCCCAGCATTTT,CASSYFEGARQPQHF
NA,TRBJ2-3,NA,TRBV18,TGTGCCAGCTCACCGATAGCGGCTAGCACAGATACGCAGTATTTT,CASSPIAASTDTQYF
TRBD1,TRBJ1-6,few,TRBV7-2,TGTGCCAGCAGCCGACAGGGCGCGGGTTCACCCCTCCACTTT,CASSRQGAGSPLHF
TRBD1,TRBJ1-1,NA,TRBV20-1,TGCAGTGCCCGAGCGGGACAGGGGGCGAACACTGAAGCTTTCTTT,CSARAGQGANTEAFF
TRBD1,TRBJ2-5,NA,TRBV24-1,TGTGCCACCAGTGATCCTCACAGGGGTGGCCAAGAGACCCAGTACTTC,CATSDPHRGGQETQYF
TRBD1,TRBJ2-1,NA,TRBV6-5,TGTGCCAGCAGCGATTGGACAGGGGGCAACAATGAGCAGTTCTTC,CASSDWTGGNNEQFF
NA,TRBJ2-1,NA,TRBV10-3,TGTGCCATCAGTGAACGGCTAGTCCTGGACAATGAGCAGTTCTTC,CAISERLVLDNEQFF
TRBD1,TRBJ1-2,few,TRBV12-3/TRBV12-4,TGTGCCAGCACCCTTAGAACCCAGGGGGACTATGGCTACACCTTC,CASTLRTQGDYGYTF
TRBD1,TRBJ2-7,NA,TRBV2,TGTGCCAGCAGTGAAGCGCTTCGGGACAGGGCCTACGAGCAGTACTTC,CASSEALRDRAYEQYF
TRBD1,TRBJ1-4,many,TRBV7-2,TGTGCCAGCAGCTTAGTGTTGGGACAGTGGGTGTTTTTT,CASSLVLGQWVFF
NA,TRBJ1-4,NA,TRBV7-2,TGTGCCAGCAGCTTAGCGTCAGCTAATGAAAAACTGTTTTTT,CASSLASANEKLFF
NA,TRBJ2-7,few,TRBV5-1,TGCGCCAGCAGCTTGGAAGGCTCTATTAGGGAGCAGTACTTC,CASSLEGSIREQYF
NA,TRBJ2-7,many,TRBV15,TGTGCCACCAGCAGAGATGGATTCTACGAGCAGTACTTC,CATSRDGFYEQYF
NA,TRBJ1-2,NA,TRBV3-1,TGTGCCAGCAGCCGTGCTCTTGGACAGTCCCATGGCTACACCTTC,CASSRALGQSHGYTF
TRBD1,TRBJ2-7,few,TRBV20-1,TGCAGTGCTGCCGGGACAGAAGTCGGCGAGCAGTACTTC,CSAAGTEVGEQYF
TRBD1,TRBJ1-4,few,TRBV5-1,TGCGCCAGCAGCTTTACAGGGGCTCTTAATGAAAAACTGTTTTTT,CASSFTGALNEKLFF